This T cell receptor (beta chain) was recovered during a study of cytomegalovirus exposure and HLA in healthy donors. The study's findings and limits: Several of the most significant clusters appeared linked to common viral pathogens, based on a later analysis. It was reportedly the case that the classifier diagnosed cytomegalovirus status with high specificity and sensitivity. Later genetic work tied a missense DCLRE1C variant to beta-chain V and J trimming. Other equally common chains were less clonally expanded than HLA-associated TCR beta chains, a later analysis showed.

Germline CDR1 reads SGHRS; CDR2 reads YFSETQ. CDR3 length: 15 residues. V was pared by 4 bases and J by 0 bases, with 11 bases between. With respect to this clone: Its antigen is undetermined.

It was with 60 Vbeta and 13 Jbeta primers that the PCR ran. The data were produced by immunoSEQ multiplex PCR, yet TCRdb's version contains in-frame clones alone and is incomplete. The sample lists roughly 150,000 clones, more than 60% seen once, with about 13% in the top ten. This clonotype was obtained from a man aged 35-49 years in good health and CMV-seropositive. The chain has TRBV5-1 and TRBJ1-3; tentative D call: TRBD1 (5 bases). The sample comprised PBMCs. CDR3 bases: TGCGCCAGCAGCCAAGACAGCCTCTCTGGAAACACCATATATTTT. Encoded protein: CASSQDSLSGNTIYF.